This TCR beta chain was retrieved from a study of CDR3 diversity in severe acne. Using its own MiXCR run on the PCR reads, TCRdb lists one record per CDR3 protein. The table shows 89,000 or so distinct CDR3 sequences, with 45% to 50% occurring only once. This CDR3 has 13 residues. CDR1 and CDR2 (germline): DFQATT, SNEGSKA (reference sequence). The germline V and J ends were trimmed by 3 bases and 6 bases, with 12 bases remaining between them. This rearrangement joins TRBV20-1 to TRBJ1-3, with no clear D. The clonotype originates from a male donor in good health, serving as a control. Material: blood. The CDR3 loop reads CSARDLAKNTIYF. CDR3 in DNA: TGCAGTGCTAGGGACTTAGCCAAAAACACCATATATTTT.